Listed below are T cell receptor beta chains from one sample, sequenced in a study of T cells in Graves' hyperthyroidism and ophthalmopathy. TCRdb re-called the multiplex PCR reads through MiXCR, storing one row per CDR3 protein. The sample carries over 500,000 distinct CDR3 sequences, around 43% recorded once. Input material: peripheral blood or thyroid tissue (not recorded which). The receptor set was obtained from an adult woman with Graves' disease, either hyperthyroidism or ophthalmopathy (not recorded which). Each CDR3 is given with its conserved first and last residue. The order of the fields is clone size, D gene, CDR3 length, J gene, V gene, CDR3 DNA, CDR3 protein. The D gene is left open where the match is weak. A clone size is listed for some rows: how often the clone was seen (once, few, many), or a class if it is expanded.

.,.,15,TRBJ2-7,TRBV3-1,TGTGCCAGCAGCCAAGATGGGTCCGGGATCTACGAGCAGTACTTC,CASSQDGSGIYEQYF
.,TRBD1,18,TRBJ1-2,TRBV14,TGTGCCAGCAGCCAATCCGGGACAGGGTCCCTCCTGCACTATGGCTACACCTTC,CASSQSGTGSLLHYGYTF
many,.,11,TRBJ2-7,TRBV6-2/TRBV6-3,TGTGCCAGCAGTTACTTATACGAGCAGTACTTC,CASSYLYEQYF
.,.,14,TRBJ2-5,TRBV15,TGTGCCACCAGCCCATCCGGGGGTCAAGAGACCCAGTACTTC,CATSPSGGQETQYF
few,TRBD2,12,TRBJ2-7,TRBV7-9,TGTGCCAGCAGTGAAGCGGGGGACGAGCAGTACTTC,CASSEAGDEQYF
.,TRBD1,10,TRBJ1-2,TRBV7-2,TGTGCCAGACAGGGGTATGGCTACACCTTC,CARQGYGYTF
.,.,13,TRBJ1-1,TRBV12-3/TRBV12-4,TGTGCCAGCACCGTGGACAAGAACACTGAAGCTTTCTTT,CASTVDKNTEAFF
.,TRBD2,13,TRBJ2-1,TRBV9,TGTGCCAGCGGGCTAGCGGGAGTAGATGAGCAGTTCTTC,CASGLAGVDEQFF
.,.,11,TRBJ1-2,TRBV7-9,TGTGCCAGCAGCCTCCCCCTTGGCTACACCTTC,CASSLPLGYTF
few,TRBD1,12,TRBJ1-2,TRBV29-1,TGCAGCGTTGTGACAGGGGCCGATGGCTACACCTTC,CSVVTGADGYTF
.,TRBD1,15,TRBJ2-7,TRBV10-3,TGTGCCATCAGTGAGCAGGACAGGGGCCCTCGGGAGCAGTACTTC,CAISEQDRGPREQYF
.,.,13,TRBJ2-7,TRBV19,TGTGCCAGTAGTATCGGCTCTGCCTACGAGCAGTACTTC,CASSIGSAYEQYF
.,.,13,TRBJ1-1,TRBV11-2,TGTGCCAGCAGCTTAACCCATGCGACTGAAGCTTTCTTT,CASSLTHATEAFF
.,.,15,TRBJ2-5,TRBV7-8,TGTGCCAGCAGCTTAGTGGCGGGGCGGGTAGAGACCCAGTACTTC,CASSLVAGRVETQYF
many,.,15,TRBJ2-2,TRBV25-1,TGTGCCAGCAGTGAAGGTGTCAGTTACACCGGGGAGCTGTTTTTT,CASSEGVSYTGELFF
.,TRBD1,12,TRBJ1-2,TRBV20-1,TGCAGTGCTAGGGACAGGGGGCGCGGCTCCACCTTC,CSARDRGRGSTF
many,.,13,TRBJ1-2,TRBV27,TGTGCCAGTAGCCCCCAGGCGAACTATGGCTACACCTTC,CASSPQANYGYTF
.,TRBD1,14,TRBJ1-5,TRBV19,TGTGCCAGTCGTACGACAGGGGGATATCAGCCCCAGCATTTT,CASRTTGGYQPQHF
few,.,16,TRBJ2-5,TRBV10-3,TGTGCCAGCCAGGCTACCACACAGGAACCCCAAGAGGCCCAGTACTTC,CASQATTQEPQEAQYF
few,.,14,TRBJ1-1,TRBV6-1,TGTGCCAGCAGTGACCAAACAGGGAACACTGAAGCTTTCTTT,CASSDQTGNTEAFF